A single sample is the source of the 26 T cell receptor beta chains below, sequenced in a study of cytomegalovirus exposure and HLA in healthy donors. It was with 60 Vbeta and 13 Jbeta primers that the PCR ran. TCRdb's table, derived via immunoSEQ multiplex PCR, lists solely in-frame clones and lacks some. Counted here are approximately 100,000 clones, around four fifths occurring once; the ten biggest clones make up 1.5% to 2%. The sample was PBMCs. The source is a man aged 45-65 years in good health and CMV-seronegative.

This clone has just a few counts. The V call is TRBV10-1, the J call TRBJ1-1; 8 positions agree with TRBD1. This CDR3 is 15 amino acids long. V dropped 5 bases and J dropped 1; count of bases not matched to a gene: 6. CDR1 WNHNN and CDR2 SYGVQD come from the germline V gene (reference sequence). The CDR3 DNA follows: TGCGCCAGCAGTCTAGGGACAGGACGGAACACTGAAGCTTTCTTT. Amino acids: CASSLGTGRNTEAFF.

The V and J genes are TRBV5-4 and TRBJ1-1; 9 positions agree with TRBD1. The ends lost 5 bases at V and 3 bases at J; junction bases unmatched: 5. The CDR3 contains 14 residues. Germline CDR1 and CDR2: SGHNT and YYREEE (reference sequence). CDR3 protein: CASSNRGRDTEAFF. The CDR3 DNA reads TGTGCCAGCAGTAACAGGGGGCGAGACACTGAAGCTTTCTTT.

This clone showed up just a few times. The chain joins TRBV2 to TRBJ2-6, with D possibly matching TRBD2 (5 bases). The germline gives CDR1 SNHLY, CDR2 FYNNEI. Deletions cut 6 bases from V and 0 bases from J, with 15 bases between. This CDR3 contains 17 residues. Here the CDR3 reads CASSRTGTNSGANVLTF. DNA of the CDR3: TGTGCCAGCAGCCGGACTGGCACAAACTCTGGGGCCAACGTCCTGACTTTC.

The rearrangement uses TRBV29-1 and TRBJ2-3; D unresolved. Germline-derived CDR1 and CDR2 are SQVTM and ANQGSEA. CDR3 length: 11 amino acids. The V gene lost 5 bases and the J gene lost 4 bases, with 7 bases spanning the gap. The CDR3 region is CSVREPDTQYF. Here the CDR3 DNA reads TGCAGCGTTAGAGAGCCAGATACGCAGTATTTT.

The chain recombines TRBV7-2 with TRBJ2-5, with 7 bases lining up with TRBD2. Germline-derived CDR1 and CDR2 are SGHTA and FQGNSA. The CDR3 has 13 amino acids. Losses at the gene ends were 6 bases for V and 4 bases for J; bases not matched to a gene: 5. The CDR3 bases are TGTGCCAGCAGGGGGGGGGAGGCAGAGACCCAGTACTTC. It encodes CASRGGEAETQYF.

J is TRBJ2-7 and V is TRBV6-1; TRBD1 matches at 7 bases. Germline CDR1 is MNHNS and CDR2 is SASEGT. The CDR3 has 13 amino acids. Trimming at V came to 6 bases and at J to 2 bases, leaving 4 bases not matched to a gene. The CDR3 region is CASSVDRTYEQYV. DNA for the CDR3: TGTGCCAGCAGCGTGGACAGGACCTACGAGCAGTACGTC.

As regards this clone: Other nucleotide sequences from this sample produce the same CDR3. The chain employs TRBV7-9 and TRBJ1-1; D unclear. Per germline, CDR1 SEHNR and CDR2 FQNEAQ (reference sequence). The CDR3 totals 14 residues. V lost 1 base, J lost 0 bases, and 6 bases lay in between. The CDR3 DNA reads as TGTGCCAGCAGCTTAGGGCGGTTGAACACTGAAGCTTTCTTT. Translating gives CASSLGRLNTEAFF.

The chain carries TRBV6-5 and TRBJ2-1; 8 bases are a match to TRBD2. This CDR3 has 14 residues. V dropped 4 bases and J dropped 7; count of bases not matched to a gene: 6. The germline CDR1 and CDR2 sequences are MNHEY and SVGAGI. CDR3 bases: TGTGCCAGCAGTTCCCCGGGAGGGGTGAATGAGCAGTTCTTC. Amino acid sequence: CASSSPGGVNEQFF.

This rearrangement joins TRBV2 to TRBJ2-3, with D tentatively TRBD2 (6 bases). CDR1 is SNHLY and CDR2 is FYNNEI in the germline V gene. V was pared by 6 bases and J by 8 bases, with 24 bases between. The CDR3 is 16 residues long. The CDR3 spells CASSPRSSVAGGTQYF. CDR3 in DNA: TGTGCCAGCAGCCCCCGGTCTAGCGTCGCGGGTGGTACGCAGTATTTT.

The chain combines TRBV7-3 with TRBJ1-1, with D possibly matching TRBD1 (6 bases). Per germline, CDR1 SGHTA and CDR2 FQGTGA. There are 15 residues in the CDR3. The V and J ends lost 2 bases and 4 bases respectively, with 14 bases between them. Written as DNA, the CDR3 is TGTGCCAGCAGCTTAGAACCAGGGGAAGGCACTGAAGCTTTCTTT. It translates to CASSLEPGEGTEAFF.

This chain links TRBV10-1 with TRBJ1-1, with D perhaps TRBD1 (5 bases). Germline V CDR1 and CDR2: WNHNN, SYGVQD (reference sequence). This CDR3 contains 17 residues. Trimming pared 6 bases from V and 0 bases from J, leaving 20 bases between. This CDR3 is CASSPTGGGNMNTEAFF. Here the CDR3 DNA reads TGCGCCAGCAGCCCCACCGGGGGGGGGAACATGAACACTGAAGCTTTCTTT.

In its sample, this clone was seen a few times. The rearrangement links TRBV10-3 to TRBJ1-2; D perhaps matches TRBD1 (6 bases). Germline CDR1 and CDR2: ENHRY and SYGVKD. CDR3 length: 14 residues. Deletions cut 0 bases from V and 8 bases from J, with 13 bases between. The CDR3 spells CAISESRTEAGYTF. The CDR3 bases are TGTGCCATCAGTGAGTCCCGGACAGAAGCGGGCTACACCTTC.

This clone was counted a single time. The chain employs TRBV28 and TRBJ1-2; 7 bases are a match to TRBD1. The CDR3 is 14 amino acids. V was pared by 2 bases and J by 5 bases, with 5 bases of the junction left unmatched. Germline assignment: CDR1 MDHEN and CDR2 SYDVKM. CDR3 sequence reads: CASSLPGQLYGYTF. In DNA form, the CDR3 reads TGTGCCAGCAGTTTACCGGGACAGTTGTATGGCTACACCTTC.

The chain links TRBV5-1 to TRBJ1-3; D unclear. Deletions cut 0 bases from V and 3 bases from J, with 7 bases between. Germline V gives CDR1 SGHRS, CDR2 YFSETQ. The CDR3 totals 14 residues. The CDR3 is CASSLAGFGNTIYF. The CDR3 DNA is TGCGCCAGCAGCTTGGCCGGGTTTGGAAACACCATATATTTT.

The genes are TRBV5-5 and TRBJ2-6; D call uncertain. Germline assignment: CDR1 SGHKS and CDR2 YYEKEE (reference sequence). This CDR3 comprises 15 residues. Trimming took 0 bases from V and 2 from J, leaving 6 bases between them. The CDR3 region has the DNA TGTGCCAGCAGCTTGGTCAACACTGGGGCCAACGTCCTGACTTTC. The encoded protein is CASSLVNTGANVLTF.

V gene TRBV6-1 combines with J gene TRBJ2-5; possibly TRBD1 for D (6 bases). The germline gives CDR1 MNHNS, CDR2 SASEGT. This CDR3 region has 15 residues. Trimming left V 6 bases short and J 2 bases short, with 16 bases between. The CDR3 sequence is CASSRGQIVQETQYF. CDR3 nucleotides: TGTGCCAGCAGCCGAGGACAGATCGTTCAAGAGACCCAGTACTTC.

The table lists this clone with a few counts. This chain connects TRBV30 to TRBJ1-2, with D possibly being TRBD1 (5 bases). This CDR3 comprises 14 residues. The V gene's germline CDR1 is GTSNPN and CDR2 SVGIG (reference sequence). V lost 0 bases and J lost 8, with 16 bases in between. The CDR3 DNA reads TGTGCCTGGAGTGTACTGTGGGGCATGGGGGGCTACACCTTC. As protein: CAWSVLWGMGGYTF.

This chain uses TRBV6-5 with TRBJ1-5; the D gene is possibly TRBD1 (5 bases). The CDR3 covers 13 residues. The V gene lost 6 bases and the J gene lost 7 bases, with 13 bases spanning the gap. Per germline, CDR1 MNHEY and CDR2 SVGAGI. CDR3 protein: CASRGGVQQPQHF. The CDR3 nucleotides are TGTGCCAGCAGAGGAGGGGTACAACAGCCCCAGCATTTT.

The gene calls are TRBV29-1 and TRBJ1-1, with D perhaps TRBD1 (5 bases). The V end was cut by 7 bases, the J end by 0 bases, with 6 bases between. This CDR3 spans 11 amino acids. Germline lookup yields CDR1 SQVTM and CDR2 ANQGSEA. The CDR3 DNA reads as TGCAGCGGACAGTTGAACACTGAAGCTTTCTTT. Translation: CSGQLNTEAFF.

The CDR3 protein is CASRQGTGSPLHF. For the CDR3, the DNA is TGTGCCAGCAGACAGGGGACGGGTTCACCCCTCCACTTT. The V and J genes are TRBV6-1 and TRBJ1-6; 7 bases align to TRBD1. This CDR3 contains 13 residues. Germline values: CDR1 MNHNS, CDR2 SASEGT. The J segment lost 9 bases and the V segment lost 6 bases, leaving 5 bases of the junction unmatched.

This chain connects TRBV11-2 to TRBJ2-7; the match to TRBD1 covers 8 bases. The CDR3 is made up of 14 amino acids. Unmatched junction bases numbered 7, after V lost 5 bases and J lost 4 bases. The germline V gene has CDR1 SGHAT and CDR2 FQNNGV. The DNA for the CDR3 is TGTGCCAGCAGCCCGGGGACAGGCCATTACGAGCAGTACGTC. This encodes CASSPGTGHYEQYV.

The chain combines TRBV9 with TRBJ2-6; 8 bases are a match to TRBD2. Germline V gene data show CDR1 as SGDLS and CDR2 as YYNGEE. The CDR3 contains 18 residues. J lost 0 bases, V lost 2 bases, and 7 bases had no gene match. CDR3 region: CASSVLPGGNSGANVLTF. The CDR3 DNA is TGTGCCAGCAGCGTGTTGCCGGGGGGGAACTCTGGGGCCAACGTCCTGACTTTC.

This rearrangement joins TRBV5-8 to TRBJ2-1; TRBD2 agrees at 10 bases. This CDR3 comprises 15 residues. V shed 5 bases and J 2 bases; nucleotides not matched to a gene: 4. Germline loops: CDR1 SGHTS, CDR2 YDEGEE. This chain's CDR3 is CASRKAGGPYNEQFF. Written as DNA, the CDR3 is TGTGCCAGCAGAAAAGCGGGGGGGCCCTACAATGAGCAGTTCTTC.

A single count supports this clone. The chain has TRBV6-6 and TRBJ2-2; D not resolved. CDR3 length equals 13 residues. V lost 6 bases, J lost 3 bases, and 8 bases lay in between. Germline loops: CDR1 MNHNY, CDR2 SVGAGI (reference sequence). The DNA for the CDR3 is TGTGCCAGCAGCCACAGAGACACCGGGGAGCTGTTTTTT. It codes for CASSHRDTGELFF.

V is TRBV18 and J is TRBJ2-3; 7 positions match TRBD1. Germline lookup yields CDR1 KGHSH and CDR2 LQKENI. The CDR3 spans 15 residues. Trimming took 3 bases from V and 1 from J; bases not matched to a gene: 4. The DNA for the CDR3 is TGTGCCAGCTCACCGACCGGGACAGGCACAGATACGCAGTATTTT. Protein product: CASSPTGTGTDTQYF. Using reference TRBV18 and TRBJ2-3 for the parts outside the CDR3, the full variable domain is NAGVMQNPRHLVRRRGQEARLRCSPMKGHSHVYWYRQLPEEGLKFMVYLQKENIIDESGMPKERFSAEFPKEGPSILRIQQVVRGDSAAYFCASSPTGTGTDTQYFGPGTRLTVL.

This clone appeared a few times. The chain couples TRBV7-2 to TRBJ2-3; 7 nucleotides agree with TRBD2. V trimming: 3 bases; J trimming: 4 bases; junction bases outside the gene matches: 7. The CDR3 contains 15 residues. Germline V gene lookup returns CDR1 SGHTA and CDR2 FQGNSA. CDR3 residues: CASSLLAGDSDTQYF. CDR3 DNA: TGTGCCAGCAGCTTGTTGGCGGGGGATTCAGATACGCAGTATTTT.